The 20 T cell receptor beta chains in this list originate from one sample, sequenced in a study of regulatory T cells in long-lasting Graves disease. Construction of the TCR beta libraries employed iRepertoire HTBI primers in conjunction with Arm-PCR of CDR3 regions. TCRdb re-called the multiplex PCR reads with MiXCR, one entry per CDR3 protein. Here the sample spans 560,000 or so distinct CDR3 sequences, 15% to 20% being singletons. Time point of the sample: newly diagnosed GD, antithyroid drugs for less than 3 months. Scientists built the TCR library using RNA that was extracted from PBMCs. The same sample was also used in a study of T cells in Graves' hyperthyroidism and ophthalmopathy.

Sequences were derived from peripheral blood mononuclear cells (PBMCs), sampled at new diagnosis, from a patient treated with antithyroid drugs. The origin of the receptors is a man between 18 and 29 years old with Graves disease.

The chain recombines TRBV6-1 with TRBJ1-2; no clear D gene. V was cut by 0 bases and J by 1 base, with 9 bases left in between. This CDR3 comprises 15 residues. Germline CDR1 and CDR2: MNHNS and SASEGT. The CDR3 here is CASSEAGGINYGYTF. Here the CDR3 DNA reads TGTGCCAGCAGTGAAGCGGGAGGGATTAACTATGGCTACACCTTC.

This clonotype was picked up a small number of times. The rearrangement uses TRBV5-1 and TRBJ2-1; the D call may be TRBD1 or TRBD2 (6 bases each). V dropped 1 base and J dropped 4 bases, with 12 bases sitting between them. From germline, CDR1 is SGHRS and CDR2 YFSETQ. The CDR3 is made up of 15 amino acids. CDR3 in amino acids: CASSLTPGAYNEQFF. CDR3 DNA sequence: TGCGCCAGCAGCTTGACCCCGGGGGCTTACAATGAGCAGTTCTTC.

This clonotype has ten or more counts. V usage is TRBV30 and J usage is TRBJ2-3, with 7 nucleotides matching TRBD1. Germline V gene sequence: CDR1 GTSNPN, CDR2 SVGIG (reference sequence). The CDR3 extends over 15 amino acids. V shed 3 bases, J shed 0 bases, and the junction held 6 bases outside the gene matches. In DNA form, the CDR3 reads TGTGCCTGGAGCAAGCGACAGGGTAGCACAGATACGCAGTATTTT. Amino acids: CAWSKRQGSTDTQYF. The variable domain in full, completed from reference TRBV30 and TRBJ2-3, reads SQTIHQWPATLVQPVGSPLSLECTVEGTSNPNLYWYRQAAGRGLQLLFYSVGIGQISSEVPQNLSASRPQDRQFILSSKKLLLSDSGFYLCAWSKRQGSTDTQYFGPGTRLTVL.

This clonotype was picked up many times. This chain uses TRBV2 with TRBJ2-1; TRBD1 agrees at 12 bases. V was pared by 10 bases and J by 6 bases, with 7 bases of the junction left unmatched. This CDR3 is built from 14 residues. The germline V gene has CDR1 SNHLY and CDR2 FYNNEI. The CDR3 DNA reads as TGTGCCACCCGACCGGGACAGGGGGCCAATGAGCAGTTCTTC. Translating gives CATRPGQGANEQFF.

The rearrangement links TRBV11-2 to TRBJ2-7, with D perhaps given as TRBD1 or TRBD2 (6 bases each). The V end was cut by 6 bases, the J end by 2 bases, with 17 bases between. Germline loops: CDR1 SGHAT, CDR2 FQNNGV. This CDR3 comprises 15 residues. CDR3 in amino acids: CASRTRRGTAYEQYF. Here the CDR3 DNA reads TGTGCCAGCAGAACCAGGAGGGGGACTGCCTACGAGCAGTACTTC.

This clonotype was counted only a few times. This chain links TRBV20-1 with TRBJ2-7; D possibly corresponds to TRBD2 (6 bases). Germline CDR1 DFQATT, CDR2 SNEGSKA (reference sequence). Trimming took 6 bases from V and 2 from J, leaving 14 bases between them. The CDR3 loop spans 13 amino acids. The CDR3 region is CSAGIGSTYEQYF. The CDR3 bases are TGCAGTGCAGGTATCGGGAGTACCTACGAGCAGTACTTC.

A word on this clonotype: With a much larger clone just one base away, this may be a read error. V is TRBV7-9 and J is TRBJ1-1; D perhaps matches TRBD1 (5 bases). V dropped 6 bases and J dropped 10 bases, with 21 bases sitting between them. This CDR3 comprises 14 residues. Looked up from germline, CDR1 is SEHNR and CDR2 is FQNEAQ (reference sequence). The CDR3 region is CASSTGAGKRRAFF. Written as DNA, the CDR3 is TGTGCCAGCAGTACCGGGGCAGGGAAACGCAGAGCTTTCTTT.

This clonotype turned up a few times. This chain joins TRBV7-9 and TRBJ2-3; 8 nucleotides align to TRBD2. The CDR3 is made up of 14 amino acids. Germline loops: CDR1 SEHNR, CDR2 FQNEAQ (reference sequence). The ends lost 1 base at V and 8 bases at J; junction bases unmatched: 5. CDR3 sequence: CASSLGAGESTQYF. The CDR3 nucleotides are TGTGCCAGCAGCTTAGGAGCGGGAGAGTCTACGCAGTATTTT.

This clonotype was detected a few times. This rearrangement joins TRBV9 to TRBJ2-3; no clear D gene. The V gene's germline CDR1 is SGDLS and CDR2 YYNGEE. V gave up 0 bases and J gave up 4 bases, with 6 bases separating them. There are 13 residues in the CDR3. DNA of the CDR3: TGTGCCAGCAGCGTAGGTCCCCCAGATACGCAGTATTTT. Translating it yields CASSVGPPDTQYF.

This clonotype occurred many times. The chain combines TRBV5-1 with TRBJ1-1; TRBD1 might be the D (5 bases). Between the trimmed V and J ends, which lost 4 bases and 6 bases, there was a span of 13 bases. CDR3 length: 13 amino acids. Germline V gene sequence: CDR1 SGHRS, CDR2 YFSETQ. CDR3 sequence (DNA): TGCGCCAGCAGCCTGTCCGAGGGGTCTGAAGCTTTCTTT. It is translated as CASSLSEGSEAFF.

This clonotype was counted at least ten times. The V and J genes are TRBV12-3 or TRBV12-4 and TRBJ2-3; D gene unclear. The germline V and J ends were trimmed by 3 bases and 7 bases, with 8 bases remaining between them. CDR3 length: 12 amino acids. This chain's CDR3 is CASSFPKNTQYF. For the CDR3, the DNA is TGTGCCAGCAGTTTCCCGAAAAATACGCAGTATTTT.

In this sample, this clonotype turned up many times. The chain has TRBV6-1 and TRBJ2-5; tentatively, D is TRBD2 (5 bases). CDR3 length equals 13 residues. Deletions cut 4 bases from V and 7 bases from J, with 13 bases between. Germline V gives CDR1 MNHNS, CDR2 SASEGT. The CDR3 sequence is CASSGTTKGTQYF. CDR3 sequence (DNA): TGTGCCAGCAGTGGAACGACTAAGGGGACCCAGTACTTC.

This clonotype was detected ten times or more. The gene calls are TRBV12-3 or TRBV12-4 and TRBJ2-1, with TRBD2 matching 8 bases. The J segment lost 5 bases and the V segment lost 7 bases, leaving 10 bases of the junction unmatched. The length of the CDR3 is 15 residues. The CDR3 sequence: CASTTRAGGNNEQFF. CDR3 nucleotide sequence: TGTGCCAGCACCACACGGGCGGGAGGAAACAATGAGCAGTTCTTC.

This clonotype was observed a handful of times. This chain links TRBV14 with TRBJ2-1; D not resolved. The J call may be wrong; the DNA end is better matched by TRBJ2-5. This CDR3 contains 15 residues. In germline, CDR1 is SGHDN, CDR2 FVKESK. As DNA, the CDR3 is TGTGCCAGCAGCCAAGAGGGCCCGTTCGGGGAGACCCAGTACTTC. Translated, it gives CASSQEGPFGETQYF.

This clonotype was recorded many times. The chain recombines TRBV24-1 with TRBJ2-7; TRBD2 matches 7 bases. The CDR3 loop spans 18 amino acids. The germline CDR1 and CDR2 sequences are KGHDR and SFDVKD. V dropped 2 bases and J dropped 1; count of bases not matched to a gene: 13. DNA for the CDR3: TGTGCCACCAGTGATTCCCGCGGGACTACTCTATCGTCCTACGAGCAGTACTTC. Protein product: CATSDSRGTTLSSYEQYF.

This clonotype came up many times. CDR3 region: CASSETGGQDTQYF. The CDR3 region has the DNA TGTGCCAGCAGCGAGACAGGGGGTCAAGATACGCAGTATTTT. The rearrangement links TRBV9 to TRBJ2-3; the match to TRBD1 covers 9 bases. Trimming removed 3 bases from V and 5 bases from J; junction bases left unmatched: 4. In germline, CDR1 is SGDLS, CDR2 YYNGEE. This CDR3 is built from 14 residues. The whole variable domain, remainder taken from reference TRBV9 and TRBJ2-3, is DSGVTQTPKHLITATGQRVTLRCSPRSGDLSVYWYQQSLDQGLQFLIQYYNGEERAKGNILERFSAQQFPDLHSELNLSSLELGDSALYFCASSETGGQDTQYFGPGTRLTVL.

This clonotype has at least ten counts. The chain has TRBV12-3 or TRBV12-4 and TRBJ2-7, with D perhaps matching TRBD2 (6 bases). The V and J ends lost 2 bases and 0 bases respectively, with 11 bases between them. This CDR3 has 15 residues. The CDR3 DNA reads as TGTGCCAGCAGTTTATGGGGGGTAAGCTCCTACGAGCAGTACTTC. It codes for CASSLWGVSSYEQYF.

This clonotype was found many times. The chain combines TRBV7-8 with TRBJ1-1, with TRBD1 as a possible D gene (5 bases). The CDR3 spans 17 residues. Trimming stripped 1 base from V and 4 bases from J, with 19 bases between. Germline CDR1 is SGHVS and CDR2 is FQNEAQ. CDR3: CASSLGVGGGEGTEAFF. The CDR3 region has the DNA TGTGCCAGCAGCTTAGGCGTGGGGGGGGGTGAAGGCACTGAAGCTTTCTTT.

This clonotype was observed many times. The chain recombines TRBV27 with TRBJ1-1; D not certain. V lost 10 bases, J lost 5 bases, and 11 bases lay in between. Germline assignment: CDR1 MNHEY and CDR2 SMNVEV (reference sequence). CDR3 length equals 11 residues. The CDR3 region is CATQTGTEAFF. The DNA of the CDR3 is TGTGCCACCCAAACTGGAACTGAAGCTTTCTTT.

The table lists this clonotype with a few counts. This CDR3 is CSVELEIVTGYEQYF. The CDR3 bases are TGCAGCGTTGAACTAGAGATAGTTACAGGCTACGAGCAGTACTTC. V usage is TRBV29-1 and J usage is TRBJ2-7; TRBD1 might be the D (5 bases). V was trimmed by 2 bases and J by 3 bases, leaving 17 bases between them. Germline loops: CDR1 SQVTM, CDR2 ANQGSEA. CDR3 length equals 15 residues.